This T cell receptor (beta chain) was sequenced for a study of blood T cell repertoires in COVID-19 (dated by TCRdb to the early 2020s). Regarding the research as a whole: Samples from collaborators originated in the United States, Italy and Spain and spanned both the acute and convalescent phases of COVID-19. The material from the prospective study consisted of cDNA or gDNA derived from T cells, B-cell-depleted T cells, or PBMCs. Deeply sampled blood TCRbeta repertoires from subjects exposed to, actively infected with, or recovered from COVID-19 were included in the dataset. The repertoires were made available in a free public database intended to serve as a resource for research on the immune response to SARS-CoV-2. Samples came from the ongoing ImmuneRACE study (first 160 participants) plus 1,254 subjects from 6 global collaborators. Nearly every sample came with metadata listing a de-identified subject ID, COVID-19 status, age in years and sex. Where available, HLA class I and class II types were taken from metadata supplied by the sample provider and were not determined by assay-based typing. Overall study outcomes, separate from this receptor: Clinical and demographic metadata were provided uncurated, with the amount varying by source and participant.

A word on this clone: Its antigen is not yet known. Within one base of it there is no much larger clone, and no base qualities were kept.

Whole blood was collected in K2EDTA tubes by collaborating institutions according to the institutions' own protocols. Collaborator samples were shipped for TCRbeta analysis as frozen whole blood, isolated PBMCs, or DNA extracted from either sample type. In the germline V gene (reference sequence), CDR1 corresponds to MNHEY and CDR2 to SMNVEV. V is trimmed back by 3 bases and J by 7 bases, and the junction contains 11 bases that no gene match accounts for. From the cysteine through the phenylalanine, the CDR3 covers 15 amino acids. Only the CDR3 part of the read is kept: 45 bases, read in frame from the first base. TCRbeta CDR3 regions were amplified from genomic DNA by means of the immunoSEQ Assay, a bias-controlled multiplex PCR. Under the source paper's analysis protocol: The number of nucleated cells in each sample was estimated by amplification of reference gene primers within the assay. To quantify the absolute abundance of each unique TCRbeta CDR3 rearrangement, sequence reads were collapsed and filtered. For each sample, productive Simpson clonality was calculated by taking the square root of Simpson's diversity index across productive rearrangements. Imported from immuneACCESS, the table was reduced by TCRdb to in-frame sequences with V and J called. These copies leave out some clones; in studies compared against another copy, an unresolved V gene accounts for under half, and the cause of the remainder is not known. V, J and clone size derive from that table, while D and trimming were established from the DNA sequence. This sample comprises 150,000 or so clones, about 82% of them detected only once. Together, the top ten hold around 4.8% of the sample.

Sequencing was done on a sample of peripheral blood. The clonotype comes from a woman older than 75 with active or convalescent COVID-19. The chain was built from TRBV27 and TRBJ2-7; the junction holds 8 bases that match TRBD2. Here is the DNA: TGTGCCAGCAGTTTTTTAGCGGGATCCCCTAATGAGCAGTACTTC. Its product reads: CASSFLAGSPNEQYF.